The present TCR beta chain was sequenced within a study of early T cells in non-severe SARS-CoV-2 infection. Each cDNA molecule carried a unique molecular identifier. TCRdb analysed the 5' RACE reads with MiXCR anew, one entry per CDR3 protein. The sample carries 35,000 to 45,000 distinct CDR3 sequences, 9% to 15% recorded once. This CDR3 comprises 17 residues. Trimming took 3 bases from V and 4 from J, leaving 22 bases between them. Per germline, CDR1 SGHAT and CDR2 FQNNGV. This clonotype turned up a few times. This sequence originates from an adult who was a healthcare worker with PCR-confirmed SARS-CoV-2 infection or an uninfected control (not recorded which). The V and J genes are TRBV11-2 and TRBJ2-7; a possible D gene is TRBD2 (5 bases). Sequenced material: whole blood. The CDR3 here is CASSFPIRPTKVYEQYF. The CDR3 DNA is TGTGCCAGCAGCTTCCCGATACGGCCGACTAAAGTATACGAGCAGTACTTC.